This T cell receptor beta chain was identified during a study of blood T cell repertoires in COVID-19. Per the germline V gene, CDR1 is GTSNPN and CDR2 is SVGIG (reference sequence). The CDR3 sequence is 15 residues long. The V and J ends lost 2 bases and 0 bases respectively, with 10 bases between them. The authors' processing: It was from reference gene primer amplification that nucleated cell counts were estimated. Assay: immunoSEQ multiplex PCR; the TCRdb copy retains only in-frame clones and omits some. The DNA gave D and trimming, while V, J and clone size come from that table. The sample has about 250,000 clones, almost 85% seen once.

The gene calls are TRBV30 and TRBJ1-4; D possibly corresponds to TRBD1 (5 bases). The sample consisted of PBMCs or T cells enriched from blood (not recorded which). This sequence originates from a woman aged 45-60 years with acute COVID-19. In DNA, the CDR3 is TGTGCCTGGAGTAACAAGGGGACAACTAATGAAAAACTGTTTTTT. Its protein is CAWSNKGTTNEKLFF. Drawing the rest from reference TRBV30 and TRBJ1-4, the complete variable domain is SQTIHQWPATLVQPVGSPLSLECTVEGTSNPNLYWYRQAAGRGLQLLFYSVGIGQISSEVPQNLSASRPQDRQFILSSKKLLLSDSGFYLCAWSNKGTTNEKLFFGSGTQLSVL.